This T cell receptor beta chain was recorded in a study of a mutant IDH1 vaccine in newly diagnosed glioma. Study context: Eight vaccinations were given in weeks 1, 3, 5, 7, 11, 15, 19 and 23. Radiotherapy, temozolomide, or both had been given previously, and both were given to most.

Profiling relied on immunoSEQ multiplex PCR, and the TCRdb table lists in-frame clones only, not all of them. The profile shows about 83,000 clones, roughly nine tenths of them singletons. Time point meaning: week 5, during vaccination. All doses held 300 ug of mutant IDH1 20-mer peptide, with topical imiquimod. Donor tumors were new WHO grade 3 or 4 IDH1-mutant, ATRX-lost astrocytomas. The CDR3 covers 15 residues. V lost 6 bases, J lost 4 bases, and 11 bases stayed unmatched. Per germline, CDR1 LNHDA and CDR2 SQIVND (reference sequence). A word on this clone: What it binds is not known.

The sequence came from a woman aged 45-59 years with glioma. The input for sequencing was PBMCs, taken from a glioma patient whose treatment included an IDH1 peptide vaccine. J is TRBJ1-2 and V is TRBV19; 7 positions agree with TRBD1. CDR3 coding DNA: TGTGCCAGTAGCGCCGCAGGGGGGTCCCGCTATGGCTACACCTTC. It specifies CASSAAGGSRYGYTF.